A single sample gave rise to the 30 T cell receptor beta chains below, sequenced in a study of cytomegalovirus exposure and HLA in healthy donors. Primers for the PCR totalled 60 Vbeta and 13 Jbeta. Some clones are missing from TCRdb's copy, which holds only in-frame ones; the method was immunoSEQ multiplex PCR. The sample holds about 80,000 clones, about four fifths seen once. The sequenced sample consisted of PBMCs. The receptor set was obtained from a man aged 50-59 years in good health and CMV-seropositive.

This chain uses TRBV29-1 with TRBJ2-7; D is perhaps TRBD2 (6 bases). Trimming removed 4 bases at V and 0 bases at J, with 16 bases between. The CDR3 is 15 amino acids. Germline CDR1 and CDR2: SQVTM and ANQGSEA. In nucleotides, the CDR3 is TGCAGCGTTGCCCCCCACGACGGGAGCTCCTACGAGCAGTACTTC. Its protein product is CSVAPHDGSSYEQYF.

The chain recombines TRBV7-9 with TRBJ2-5; tentative D call: TRBD2 (5 bases). Germline CDR1 is SEHNR and CDR2 is FQNEAQ (reference sequence). V lost 7 bases and J lost 4, with 10 bases in between. The CDR3 contains 12 residues. CDR3 in DNA: TGTGCCAGCATCAGTCGGGGAGAGACCCAGTACTTC. Translating it yields CASISRGETQYF. Based on the CDR3 plus reference TRBV7-9 and TRBJ2-5, the full variable domain is DTGVSQNPRHKITKRGQNVTFRCDPISEHNRLYWYRQTLGQGPEFLTYFQNEAQLEKSRLLSDRFSAERPKGSFSTLEIQRTEQGDSAMYLCASISRGETQYFGPGTRLLVL.

This rearrangement joins TRBV18 to TRBJ2-6; D is undetermined. With 3 bases removed from V and 2 bases from J, the gap between germline ends came to 2 bases. Per germline, CDR1 KGHSH and CDR2 LQKENI. There are 13 residues in the CDR3. This chain's CDR3 is CASSPTGANVLTF. The DNA of the CDR3 is TGTGCCAGCTCACCTACTGGGGCCAACGTCCTGACTTTC. The full variable domain, in which reference TRBV18 and TRBJ2-6 provide the parts outside the CDR3, is NAGVMQNPRHLVRRRGQEARLRCSPMKGHSHVYWYRQLPEEGLKFMVYLQKENIIDESGMPKERFSAEFPKEGPSILRIQQVVRGDSAAYFCASSPTGANVLTFGAGSRLTVL.

J is TRBJ1-4 and V is TRBV25-1; 9 nucleotides align to TRBD1. CDR3 length: 16 amino acids. Germline-derived CDR1 and CDR2 are MGHDK and SYGVNS. V shed 3 bases, J shed 11 bases, and the junction held 13 bases outside the gene matches. The CDR3 region has the DNA TGTGCCAGCAGTGACCCCCGACAGGGGGGGAATAAGAAACTGTTTTTT. As protein: CASSDPRQGGNKKLFF.

This chain joins TRBV19 and TRBJ2-5, with 7 bases aligning to TRBD2. The V and J ends lost 9 bases and 2 bases, in that order; junction bases with no gene match: 6. This CDR3 spans 13 amino acids. Germline V lookup: CDR1 LNHDA, CDR2 SQIVND (reference sequence). CDR3: CASQGTIQETQYF. The CDR3, as DNA: TGTGCCAGCCAAGGGACTATTCAAGAGACCCAGTACTTC.

The V gene is TRBV11-1, the J gene TRBJ2-1; 8 bases agree with TRBD2. The CDR3 totals 14 residues. V shed 5 bases, J shed 8 bases, and the junction held 8 bases outside the gene matches. Germline V CDR1 and CDR2: SGHAT, FQDESV (reference sequence). In DNA, the CDR3 is TGTGCCAGCAGCATTATAGCGGGGTCGTATGAGCAGTTCTTC. This sequence encodes CASSIIAGSYEQFF.

The chain uses TRBV7-9 and TRBJ2-7, with D possibly TRBD1 on 5 matching bases. Germline V gene lookup returns CDR1 SEHNR and CDR2 FQNEAQ (reference sequence). V was pared by 5 bases and J by 4 bases, with 21 bases between. The CDR3 sequence is 16 residues long. The CDR3, as DNA: TGTGCCAGCAGCCAAGTCTGGCAAAGGGGCAAATACGAGCAGTACTTC. This codes for CASSQVWQRGKYEQYF.

This clone was seen just once. The chain uses TRBV5-5 and TRBJ1-2; the match to TRBD1 covers 8 bases. The junction had 17 bases not matched to a gene; V was cut back by 0 bases and J by 4 bases. Per the germline V gene, CDR1 is SGHKS and CDR2 is YYEKEE (reference sequence). This CDR3 contains 19 residues. The CDR3, as DNA: TGTGCCAGCAGCTTGGCGGCAGGGGGCATCGGTAGAGGAAGCTATGGCTACACCTTC. It yields the protein CASSLAAGGIGRGSYGYTF.

The chain employs TRBV28 and TRBJ1-5; 7 nucleotides align to TRBD1. V was pared by 2 bases and J by 0 bases, with 10 bases of the junction left unmatched. Germline CDR1 and CDR2: MDHEN and SYDVKM. The CDR3 is made up of 18 amino acids. The CDR3 here is CASSLDRGGGSSNQPQHF. The CDR3 DNA follows: TGTGCCAGCAGTTTAGATAGAGGGGGCGGATCTAGCAATCAGCCCCAGCATTTT.

As to this clone: A junction boundary mismatches the germline segment, possibly from a read error. The chain uses TRBV7-9 and TRBJ2-5; 11 bases map to TRBD2. Looked up from germline, CDR1 is SEHNR and CDR2 is FQNEAQ (reference sequence). This CDR3 comprises 16 residues. Written as DNA, the CDR3 is TGTTCCAGCAGCCCGTTAGCGGGAGGGGCCCTAGAGACCCAGTACTTC. Encoded protein: CSSSPLAGGALETQYF.

The rearrangement links TRBV7-8 to TRBJ1-1; D possibly corresponds to TRBD1 (5 bases). The CDR3 loop spans 14 amino acids. The V gene lost 2 bases and the J gene lost 1 base, with 8 bases spanning the gap. Per the germline V gene, CDR1 is SGHVS and CDR2 is FQNEAQ. The CDR3 here is CASSLQGRNTEAFF. In DNA, the CDR3 is TGTGCCAGCAGCTTACAGGGTCGGAACACTGAAGCTTTCTTT.

This clone was observed a single time. The J gene is TRBJ2-7, the V gene TRBV7-9; D perhaps matches TRBD1 (7 bases). The V and J ends lost 5 bases and 2 bases respectively, with 13 bases between them. The germline CDR1 and CDR2 sequences are SEHNR and FQNEAQ (reference sequence). This CDR3 region has 14 residues. The CDR3 bases are TGTGCCAGCAGCCCCCAGGGGGGCCCCTACGAGCAGTACTTC. Translation: CASSPQGGPYEQYF.

The CDR3 DNA sequence: TGTGCCAGTAGTCAGACAGGGGGGAATCAGCCCCAGCATTTT. Translation: CASSQTGGNQPQHF. This chain connects TRBV19 to TRBJ1-5, with 9 bases fitting TRBD1. The CDR3 contains 14 residues. Germline lookup yields CDR1 LNHDA and CDR2 SQIVND (reference sequence). The trim removed 5 bases at V and 4 bases at J, leaving 3 bases unmatched.

The chain joins TRBV4-1 to TRBJ2-7; 11 positions agree with TRBD1. This CDR3 spans 16 amino acids. Germline trimming cut 3 bases from V and 5 bases from J; bases unmatched to any gene: 9. In germline, CDR1 is MGHRA, CDR2 YSYEKL. The DNA for the CDR3 is TGCGCCAGCAGCCATTCCACCGGGACAGGGGGGGACGAGCAGTACTTC. Residues: CASSHSTGTGGDEQYF.

This chain joins TRBV4-1 and TRBJ2-7, with D tentatively TRBD2 (6 bases). Trimming left V 3 bases short and J 0 bases short, with 9 bases between. Germline loops: CDR1 MGHRA, CDR2 YSYEKL. The CDR3 has 14 residues. The CDR3 DNA reads TGCGCCAGCAGCCATGGCGGGGTCTCCTACGAGCAGTACTTC. This translates into CASSHGGVSYEQYF.

The rearrangement uses TRBV7-6 and TRBJ1-5; 9 nucleotides align to TRBD1. CDR3 length: 14 amino acids. Trimming cost V 2 bases and J 7 bases; bases outside gene matches: 3. CDR1 SGHVS and CDR2 FNYEAQ come from the germline V gene. DNA of the CDR3: TGTGCCAGCAGCTTAAGGACAGGGGACCAGCCCCAGCATTTT. This sequence encodes CASSLRTGDQPQHF.

The rearrangement joins TRBV6-6 to TRBJ2-1, with 8 bases identical to TRBD2. Germline CDR1 and CDR2: MNHNY and SVGAGI (reference sequence). The trim removed 5 bases at V and 0 bases at J, leaving 6 bases unmatched. The CDR3 runs 16 residues. The CDR3 protein is CASSLLAASSYNEQFF. The DNA of the CDR3 is TGTGCCAGCAGTCTACTAGCGGCCAGCTCCTACAATGAGCAGTTCTTC.

The chain carries TRBV29-1 and TRBJ1-1; D is possibly TRBD1 (6 bases). Germline loops: CDR1 SQVTM, CDR2 ANQGSEA. The CDR3 is 12 residues long. The V and J ends lost 7 bases and 6 bases respectively, with 15 bases between them. CDR3 nucleotide sequence: TGCAGCGGGCGGAGGGGGGGCTCTGAAGCTTTCTTT. Translating it yields CSGRRGGSEAFF.

J is TRBJ2-1 and V is TRBV4-3; D is possibly TRBD2 (5 bases). CDR1 and CDR2 (germline): LGHNA, YSLEER. The germline V and J ends were trimmed by 0 bases and 0 bases, with 12 bases remaining between them. The CDR3 extends over 17 amino acids. CDR3 nucleotides: TGCGCCAGCAGCCAAGATCACGAGGGAAGCTCCTACAATGAGCAGTTCTTC. This codes for CASSQDHEGSSYNEQFF.

The chain is built from TRBV10-1 and TRBJ2-7; 7 nucleotides align to TRBD1. The ends lost 6 bases at V and 0 bases at J; junction bases unmatched: 11. Germline V lookup: CDR1 WNHNN, CDR2 SYGVQD (reference sequence). This CDR3 contains 16 residues. CDR3 sequence: CASSDVGQAYSYEQYF. The CDR3, as DNA: TGCGCCAGCAGCGACGTAGGACAGGCTTACTCCTACGAGCAGTACTTC.

The J gene is TRBJ1-3, the V gene TRBV7-9, with a possible D match to TRBD1 (5 bases). V was pared by 5 bases and J by 4 bases, with 12 bases between. CDR1 and CDR2 from the germline V gene are SEHNR and FQNEAQ (reference sequence). CDR3 length: 14 amino acids. In DNA form, the CDR3 reads TGTGCCAGCAGCAGAGGACAACGGGGAAACACCATATATTTT. The encoded protein is CASSRGQRGNTIYF.

Only a few counts were recorded for this clone. The junction and the germline gene differ at one end; a read error may be behind it. Other DNA sequences in this sample translate to the same CDR3. The J gene is TRBJ2-7, the V gene TRBV7-9; 10 bases match TRBD2. The CDR3 covers 15 residues. Per the germline V gene, CDR1 is SEHNR and CDR2 is FQNEAQ (reference sequence). The CDR3 DNA reads as TGTTCCAGCAGCTTGGCTAGCGGGAGCACCTACGAGCAGTACTTC. Protein sequence: CSSSLASGSTYEQYF.

This chain links TRBV2 with TRBJ1-6; 7 nucleotides match TRBD1. V shed 4 bases and J 6 bases; nucleotides not matched to a gene: 6. The CDR3 contains 15 residues. The germline V gene has CDR1 SNHLY and CDR2 FYNNEI. The CDR3 DNA reads as TGTGCCAGCAGTGTAACTTCAGGGGGTAATTCACCCCTCCACTTT. Encoded protein: CASSVTSGGNSPLHF. Full variable domain (remainder filled in from reference TRBV2 and TRBJ1-6): EPEVTQTPSHQVTQMGQEVILRCVPISNHLYFYWYRQILGQKVEFLVSFYNNEISEKSEIFDDQFSVERPDGSNFTLKIRSTKLEDSAMYFCASSVTSGGNSPLHFGNGTRLTVT.

The chain employs TRBV19 and TRBJ2-7, with 7 bases identical to TRBD2. The germline V gene has CDR1 LNHDA and CDR2 SQIVND (reference sequence). With 8 bases clipped from V and 4 bases from J, the junction kept 8 bases outside the gene matches. The length of the CDR3 is 13 residues. DNA for the CDR3: TGTGCCAGTGTCCGGGGGGTTCGATACGAGCAGTACTTC. The encoded protein is CASVRGVRYEQYF. The variable domain in full, completed from reference TRBV19 and TRBJ2-7, reads DGGITQSPKYLFRKEGQNVTLSCEQNLNHDAMYWYRQDPGQGLRLIYYSQIVNDFQKGDIAEGYSVSREKKESFPLTVTSAQKNPTAFYLCASVRGVRYEQYFGPGTRLTVT.

The chain employs TRBV7-9 and TRBJ1-1; D is possibly TRBD1 (6 bases). The CDR3 has 17 residues. Between the trimmed V and J ends, which lost 1 base and 6 bases, there was a span of 21 bases. Per the germline V gene, CDR1 is SEHNR and CDR2 is FQNEAQ (reference sequence). CDR3 protein: CASSLVGGAQRKAEAFF. In DNA, the CDR3 is TGTGCCAGCAGCTTAGTGGGGGGGGCCCAGCGGAAGGCTGAAGCTTTCTTT.

This chain links TRBV19 with TRBJ2-3, with D hard to call. The CDR3 runs to 17 residues. V lost 4 bases and J 2 bases, leaving 19 bases between the germline ends. Germline loops: CDR1 LNHDA, CDR2 SQIVND (reference sequence). The CDR3 is CASSSNWAATPTDTQYF. In nucleotides, the CDR3 is TGTGCCAGTAGTAGCAACTGGGCCGCCACCCCCACAGATACGCAGTATTTT.

This clone was seen only a few times. The chain combines TRBV10-3 with TRBJ2-7; D not resolved. The CDR3 covers 11 residues. Germline values: CDR1 ENHRY, CDR2 SYGVKD. With 6 bases removed from V and 6 bases from J, the gap between germline ends came to 9 bases. The DNA for the CDR3 is TGTGCCATCAGCGAGATAGTCGAGCAGTACTTC. This gives the protein CAISEIVEQYF.

The chain's CDR3 is CASSPLPGAGEKLFF. The DNA for the CDR3 is TGTGCCAGCAGTCCGCTCCCAGGGGCGGGTGAAAAACTGTTTTTT. The rearrangement joins TRBV6-5 to TRBJ1-4; perhaps TRBD1 as D (6 bases). The CDR3 has 15 amino acids. Germline-derived CDR1 and CDR2 are MNHEY and SVGAGI. V lost 5 bases and J 7 bases, leaving 17 bases between the germline ends.

This chain joins TRBV27 and TRBJ2-5, with 8 bases aligning to TRBD2. V was clipped by 2 bases and J by 5 bases; unmatched bases: 4. Per the germline V gene, CDR1 is MNHEY and CDR2 is SMNVEV (reference sequence). The CDR3 sequence is 14 residues long. CDR3 protein: CASSLGLAGETQYF. In DNA form, the CDR3 reads TGTGCCAGCAGTTTAGGACTAGCCGGGGAGACCCAGTACTTC.

This sequence joins TRBV5-4 and TRBJ2-5, with 12 bases matching TRBD2. CDR1 is SGHNT, CDR2 YYREEE, per germline (reference sequence). The CDR3 is 15 residues long. J was trimmed by 5 bases and V by 4 bases; bases with no gene match: 6. Written as DNA, the CDR3 is TGTGCCAGCAGCCGGACTAGCGGGATGATCGAGACCCAGTACTTC. Translating it yields CASSRTSGMIETQYF.